The source of this TCR beta chain is a study of CD8+ T cells in alopecia areata. Study conclusions and caveats: Only one nonresponder was present, which leaves the link between baseline CD8+ expansion and response uncertain. Higher clonality than in normal scalp was seen in lesional scalp, especially alopecia totalis/universalis. Scalp samples also contribute reads from the resident alphabeta T cells found in normal skin.

Investigators isolated RNA and reverse transcribed it into cDNA to act as the sequencing template. Generated by immunoSEQ multiplex PCR, the TCRdb table keeps only in-frame clones and is missing some. The data contain over 150,000 clones, around 56% of them singletons. Treatment reported: oral pan-JAK inhibitor, 5-10 mg twice daily. Punch biopsies of lesional scalp, plus peripheral blood, were taken from alopecia areata patients. As concerns this clone: Antigen: not known.

The germline V gene encodes CDR1 SNHLY and CDR2 FYNNEI. There are 14 residues in the CDR3. The ends were cut back, 5 bases at V and 0 bases at J, with 10 bases in the middle. The source is a human donor with alopecia areata. The input for sequencing was CD4+ T cells sorted from blood, taken at week 4, from a patient treated with tofacitinib. This chain links TRBV2 with TRBJ1-2, with TRBD1 as a possible D gene (6 bases). In nucleotides, the CDR3 is TGTGCCAGCAGTATCAGGGGTCCTAACTATGGCTACACCTTC. Protein: CASSIRGPNYGYTF.